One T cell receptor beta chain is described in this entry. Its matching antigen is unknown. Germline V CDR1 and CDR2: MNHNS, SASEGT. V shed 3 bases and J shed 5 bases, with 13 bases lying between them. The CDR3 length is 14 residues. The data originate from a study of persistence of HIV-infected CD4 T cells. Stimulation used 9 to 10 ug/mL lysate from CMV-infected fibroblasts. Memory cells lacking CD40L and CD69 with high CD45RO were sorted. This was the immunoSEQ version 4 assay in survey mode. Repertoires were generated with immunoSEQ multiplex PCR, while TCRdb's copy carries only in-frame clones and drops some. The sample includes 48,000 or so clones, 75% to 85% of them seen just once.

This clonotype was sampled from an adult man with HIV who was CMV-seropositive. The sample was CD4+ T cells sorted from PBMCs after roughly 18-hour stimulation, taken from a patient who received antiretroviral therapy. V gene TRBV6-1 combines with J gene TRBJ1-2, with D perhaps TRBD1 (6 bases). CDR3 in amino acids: CASSDRGAAYGYTF. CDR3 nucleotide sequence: TGTGCCAGCAGTGACAGGGGCGCAGCTTATGGCTACACCTTC.